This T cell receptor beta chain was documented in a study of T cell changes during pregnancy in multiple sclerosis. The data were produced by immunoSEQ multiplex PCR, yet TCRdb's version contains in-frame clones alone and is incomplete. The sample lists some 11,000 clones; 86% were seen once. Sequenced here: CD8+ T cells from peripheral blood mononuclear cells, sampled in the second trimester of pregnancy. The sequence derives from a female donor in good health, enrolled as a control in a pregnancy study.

The CDR3 sequence: CASSPQAGGQAFF. The DNA for the CDR3 is TGTGCCAGCAGCCCCCAAGCCGGGGGGCAGGCTTTCTTT. This chain uses TRBV7-9 with TRBJ1-1; possible D gene TRBD1, 6 bases. The CDR3 has 13 residues. V lost 5 bases and J 11 bases, leaving 18 bases between the germline ends. Per germline, CDR1 SEHNR and CDR2 FQNEAQ (reference sequence).